The 24 T cell receptor beta chains presented below share a single source sample, sequenced in a study of blood T cell repertoires in COVID-19. Some clones are missing from TCRdb's copy, which holds only in-frame ones; the method was immunoSEQ multiplex PCR. The sample includes fewer than 350,000 clones, about nine tenths of them seen just once. Sequenced sample: PBMCs or T cells enriched from blood (not recorded which). All receptors derive from a woman in her twenties or thirties with acute COVID-19.

The chain carries TRBV5-5 and TRBJ2-1; 9 positions match TRBD2. The V gene end was trimmed by 5 bases and the J gene end by 4 bases; junction bases not matched to a gene: 10. The CDR3 runs 16 residues. Germline CDR1 reads SGHKS; CDR2 reads YYEKEE (reference sequence). CDR3 amino acids: CASRPSAGGTYNEQFF. As DNA, the CDR3 is TGTGCCAGCAGACCCTCCGCGGGAGGGACTTACAATGAGCAGTTCTTC.

This sequence joins TRBV6-5 and TRBJ2-7, with no clear D. Germline loops: CDR1 MNHEY, CDR2 SVGAGI. Trimming stripped 4 bases from V and 5 bases from J, with 12 bases between. The CDR3 loop spans 13 amino acids. The CDR3 nucleotides are TGTGCCAGCAGTTTTGCAGGTTCCCACGAGCAGTACTTC. It codes for CASSFAGSHEQYF.

CDR3 in amino acids: CASSPQPGLDYNEQFF. The CDR3 coding sequence is TGCGCCAGCAGCCCCCAACCGGGACTAGACTACAATGAGCAGTTCTTC. The chain carries TRBV4-1 and TRBJ2-1, with TRBD2 identical over 8 bases. V lost 4 bases to trimming and J lost 3 bases; unmatched junction nucleotides: 8. The length of the CDR3 is 16 residues. Germline CDR1 is MGHRA and CDR2 is YSYEKL.

The rearrangement joins TRBV11-2 to TRBJ1-2; the D is unclear. CDR3 size: 15 residues. Per the germline V gene, CDR1 is SGHAT and CDR2 is FQNNGV. Between the trimmed V and J ends, which lost 5 bases and 5 bases, there was a span of 18 bases. This chain's CDR3 is CASSDNGRNSYGYTF. The CDR3 DNA reads as TGTGCCAGCAGCGACAACGGGAGGAACTCTTATGGCTACACCTTC. Variable domain in full (rest from reference TRBV11-2 and TRBJ1-2): EAGVAQSPRYKIIEKRQSVAFWCNPISGHATLYWYQQILGQGPKLLIQFQNNGVVDDSQLPKDRFSAERLKGVDSTLKIQPAKLEDSAVYLCASSDNGRNSYGYTFGSGTRLTVV.

This chain uses TRBV6-5 with TRBJ2-7; D is ambiguous. The CDR3 is 11 amino acids. Germline V lookup: CDR1 MNHEY, CDR2 SVGAGI. Trimming took off 6 bases at V and 7 bases at J, with 10 bases between the two ends. DNA of the CDR3: TGTGCCAGCAGCCGAGTGTTAGAGCAGTACTTC. Encoded protein: CASSRVLEQYF.

The chain couples TRBV27 to TRBJ2-3, with 10 bases lining up with TRBD2. Germline lookup yields CDR1 MNHEY and CDR2 SMNVEV (reference sequence). The junction had 5 bases not matched to a gene; V was cut back by 2 bases and J by 3 bases. The CDR3 spans 16 residues. CDR3 region: CASSLVSSGRTDTQYF. DNA for the CDR3: TGTGCCAGCAGTTTAGTCTCTAGCGGGAGAACAGATACGCAGTATTTT.

The J gene is TRBJ2-5, the V gene TRBV18; D gene uncertain. This CDR3 has 14 residues. The germline V gene encodes CDR1 KGHSH and CDR2 LQKENI. V lost 0 bases to trimming and J lost 5 bases, with 10 bases between them. CDR3 DNA: TGTGCCAGCTCACCACCGGTCAAACAGGAGACCCAGTACTTC. Translation gives CASSPPVKQETQYF. Drawing the rest from reference TRBV18 and TRBJ2-5, the complete variable domain is NAGVMQNPRHLVRRRGQEARLRCSPMKGHSHVYWYRQLPEEGLKFMVYLQKENIIDESGMPKERFSAEFPKEGPSILRIQQVVRGDSAAYFCASSPPVKQETQYFGPGTRLLVL.

The J gene is TRBJ1-4, the V gene TRBV11-2, with a possible D match to TRBD1 (6 bases). From germline, CDR1 is SGHAT and CDR2 FQNNGV. The CDR3 has 15 amino acids. Between the trimmed V and J ends, which lost 1 base and 4 bases, there was a span of 10 bases. CDR3 region: CASSLVAGVNEKLFF. For the CDR3, the DNA is TGTGCCAGCAGCTTAGTTGCAGGGGTTAATGAAAAACTGTTTTTT.

The chain has TRBV28 and TRBJ2-1, with 7 bases lining up with TRBD2. The CDR3 length is 15 residues. Germline trimming cut 6 bases from V and 6 bases from J; bases unmatched to any gene: 11. Per the germline V gene, CDR1 is MDHEN and CDR2 is SYDVKM. The CDR3 protein is CASSSSVWEGNEQFF. Written as DNA, the CDR3 is TGTGCCAGCAGCTCCAGCGTTTGGGAGGGCAATGAGCAGTTCTTC.

This clone was seen a few times. CDR3 sequence reads: CAWSTGGNQPQHF. CDR3 bases: TGTGCCTGGAGTACAGGGGGCAATCAGCCCCAGCATTTT. V and J are TRBV30 and TRBJ1-5, with 7 bases that match TRBD1. The CDR3 runs to 13 residues. The junction had 0 bases not matched to a gene; V was cut back by 2 bases and J by 2 bases. Germline V gene sequence: CDR1 GTSNPN, CDR2 SVGIG (reference sequence). The whole variable domain, remainder taken from reference TRBV30 and TRBJ1-5, is SQTIHQWPATLVQPVGSPLSLECTVEGTSNPNLYWYRQAAGRGLQLLFYSVGIGQISSEVPQNLSASRPQDRQFILSSKKLLLSDSGFYLCAWSTGGNQPQHFGDGTRLSIL.

The chain employs TRBV5-4 and TRBJ1-2, with a weak D call TRBD1 (6 bases). The germline V gene has CDR1 SGHNT and CDR2 YYREEE (reference sequence). The CDR3 is 14 amino acids. Deletions cut 0 bases from V and 2 bases from J, with 8 bases between. The DNA of the CDR3 is TGTGCCAGCAGCTTGGAGGGGACAAACTATGGCTACACCTTC. Encoded protein: CASSLEGTNYGYTF.

This clone was detected a few times. The chain joins TRBV28 to TRBJ1-2, with no clear D. Per germline, CDR1 MDHEN and CDR2 SYDVKM. The V end was cut by 9 bases, the J end by 4 bases, with 9 bases between. This CDR3 spans 11 amino acids. CDR3 sequence (DNA): TGTGCCAGTAGTACTCTCTATGGCTACACCTTC. Amino acids: CASSTLYGYTF.

This clone was observed a few times. This CDR3 reads CASRPMRGGTYEQYF. The CDR3 DNA is TGTGCCAGCAGGCCCATGAGGGGCGGGACCTACGAGCAGTACTTC. This rearrangement joins TRBV6-5 to TRBJ2-7, with D possibly matching TRBD2 (6 bases). V dropped 6 bases and J dropped 2 bases, with 17 bases sitting between them. Germline V gives CDR1 MNHEY, CDR2 SVGAGI. CDR3 length: 15 amino acids.

The CDR3 loop reads CASRLGTSGSGGELFF. CDR3 DNA: TGTGCCAGCAGACTCGGGACTAGCGGGAGCGGCGGGGAGCTGTTTTTT. The V call is TRBV27, the J call TRBJ2-2, with 14 bases identical to TRBD2. CDR1 is MNHEY, CDR2 SMNVEV, per germline (reference sequence). This CDR3 contains 16 residues. J gave up 7 bases and V 6 bases, and 7 bases lay outside the gene matches.

The CDR3 nucleotides are TGTGCCAGCAGCCCACGACAGGGGAGCTCTGGAAACACCATATATTTT. Its translation is CASSPRQGSSGNTIYF. J is TRBJ1-3 and V is TRBV5-4; the match to TRBD1 covers 8 bases. CDR1 is SGHNT and CDR2 is YYREEE in the germline V gene (reference sequence). CDR3 length equals 16 residues. J gave up 0 bases and V 4 bases, and 6 bases lay outside the gene matches.

This chain links TRBV7-8 with TRBJ1-3, with a tentative D call TRBD1 (6 bases). In germline, CDR1 is SGHVS, CDR2 FQNEAQ. V was pared by 8 bases and J by 4 bases, with 18 bases between. This CDR3 contains 15 residues. The CDR3 DNA reads TGTGCCAGCGCAAGGACAGCTCAGCCAGGAAACACCATATATTTT. This translates into CASARTAQPGNTIYF. Together with reference TRBV7-8 and TRBJ1-3, the CDR3 gives the full variable domain: GAGVSQSPRYKVAKRGQDVALRCDPISGHVSLFWYQQALGQGPEFLTYFQNEAQLDKSGLPSDRFFAERPEGSVSTLKIQRTQQEDSAVYLCASARTAQPGNTIYFGEGSWLTVV.

The chain carries TRBV9 and TRBJ2-3; D is unresolved. Trimming removed 4 bases from V and 0 bases from J, with 12 bases in between. The CDR3 runs to 15 residues. Per the germline V gene, CDR1 is SGDLS and CDR2 is YYNGEE. The CDR3 loop is CASSSRGGSTDTQYF. In DNA form, the CDR3 reads TGTGCCAGCAGCTCGCGAGGCGGAAGCACAGATACGCAGTATTTT.

The chain is built from TRBV27 and TRBJ1-1, with 8 bases that match TRBD1. Losses at the gene ends were 3 bases for V and 3 bases for J; bases not matched to a gene: 3. The CDR3 has 14 amino acids. Germline V CDR1 and CDR2: MNHEY, SMNVEV (reference sequence). The CDR3 spells CASSFRQGHTEAFF. The CDR3 nucleotides are TGTGCCAGCAGTTTTCGACAGGGGCACACTGAAGCTTTCTTT.

The chain carries TRBV18 and TRBJ1-6; the D is unclear. CDR1 and CDR2 (germline): KGHSH, LQKENI. The CDR3 length is 15 residues. Trimming took off 1 base at V and 10 bases at J, with 14 bases between the two ends. The CDR3 here is CASSPQDPAESPLHF. CDR3 nucleotides: TGTGCCAGCTCACCACAAGACCCGGCGGAATCACCCCTCCACTTT.

The rearrangement links TRBV19 to TRBJ1-1; D unresolved. Per the germline V gene, CDR1 is LNHDA and CDR2 is SQIVND (reference sequence). The germline V and J ends were trimmed by 7 bases and 4 bases, with 4 bases remaining between them. The CDR3 extends over 10 amino acids. CDR3 in amino acids: CASTGTEAFF. Here the CDR3 DNA reads TGTGCCAGTACCGGCACTGAAGCTTTCTTT.

The gene calls are TRBV14 and TRBJ2-7; a possible D gene is TRBD1 (6 bases). The V gene's germline CDR1 is SGHDN and CDR2 FVKESK. The CDR3 has 17 amino acids. V shed 1 base and J shed 3 bases, with 19 bases lying between them. The CDR3: CASSQVGTGPASYEQYF. As DNA, the CDR3 is TGTGCCAGCAGCCAAGTGGGAACAGGGCCCGCTAGCTACGAGCAGTACTTC.

The CDR3 region is CASSLAAQGEQFF. CDR3 nucleotides: TGTGCCAGCAGTTTGGCGGCTCAGGGTGAGCAGTTCTTC. The chain links TRBV28 to TRBJ2-1; maybe TRBD1 (5 bases). The CDR3 extends over 13 amino acids. The germline CDR1 and CDR2 sequences are MDHEN and SYDVKM. Trimming left V 3 bases short and J 9 bases short, with 12 bases between. Using reference TRBV28 and TRBJ2-1 for the parts outside the CDR3, the full variable domain is DVKVTQSSRYLVKRTGEKVFLECVQDMDHENMFWYRQDPGLGLRLIYFSYDVKMKEKGDIPEGYSVSREKKERFSLILESASTNQTSMYLCASSLAAQGEQFFGPGTRLTVL.

The J gene is TRBJ2-1, the V gene TRBV9; possible D gene TRBD2, 6 bases. Trimming took 0 bases from V and 10 from J, leaving 17 bases between them. The germline V gene encodes CDR1 SGDLS and CDR2 YYNGEE. The length of the CDR3 is 15 residues. This CDR3 is CASSVVSGLPEEQFF. The CDR3 coding sequence is TGTGCCAGCAGCGTAGTTTCGGGACTCCCTGAGGAGCAGTTCTTC.

This clone appeared once. The genes are TRBV7-3 and TRBJ2-1, with D uncertain. CDR1 and CDR2 from the germline V gene are SGHTA and FQGTGA. Between the trimmed V and J ends, which lost 2 bases and 10 bases, there was a span of 12 bases. CDR3 length: 13 residues. The CDR3 sequence: CASSLLSFREQFF. CDR3 DNA sequence: TGTGCCAGCAGCTTACTCTCTTTTCGGGAGCAGTTCTTC.